One and the same sample provided the 9 T cell receptor beta chains below, sequenced in a study of blood T cell repertoires in COVID-19. Data came from immunoSEQ multiplex PCR; TCRdb stores just in-frame clones and leaves some out. The table records about 320,000 clones, around 89% of them present only once. Sequencing used peripheral blood. The receptors were sampled from a man between 18 and 29 years old who had recovered from COVID-19.

V usage is TRBV18 and J usage is TRBJ2-3, with D unresolved. Trimming left V 4 bases short and J 0 bases short, with 8 bases between. The CDR3 has 14 amino acids. Germline loops: CDR1 KGHSH, CDR2 LQKENI. The CDR3: CASSRYTSTDTQYF. The CDR3 DNA is TGTGCCAGCTCACGGTACACGAGCACAGATACGCAGTATTTT.

The V and J genes are TRBV7-6 and TRBJ1-3; D possibly corresponds to TRBD1 (5 bases). The CDR3 contains 16 residues. V was shortened by 3 bases and J by 0 bases, with 12 bases between the two germline ends. CDR1 SGHVS and CDR2 FNYEAQ come from the germline V gene. The CDR3 loop is CASSLGLYNSGNTIYF. CDR3 in DNA: TGTGCCAGCAGCTTGGGACTTTACAACTCTGGAAACACCATATATTTT.

The rearrangement links TRBV5-1 to TRBJ2-2, with TRBD2 matching over 11 bases. The germline V gene has CDR1 SGHRS and CDR2 YFSETQ. Trimming took 5 bases from V and 6 from J; bases not matched to a gene: 9. The CDR3 is 16 amino acids. This chain's CDR3 is CASSQTLAGGSGELFF. In DNA form, the CDR3 reads TGCGCCAGCAGTCAGACTCTAGCGGGAGGTTCCGGGGAGCTGTTTTTT.

CDR3 loop: CASSPPPGNYGYTF. The CDR3 nucleotides read TGCGCCAGCAGCCCCCCCCCAGGGAACTATGGCTACACCTTC. The rearrangement uses TRBV5-1 and TRBJ1-2; possibly TRBD1 for D (5 bases). The CDR3 runs 14 residues. V was pared by 4 bases and J by 2 bases, with 12 bases between. The germline V gene encodes CDR1 SGHRS and CDR2 YFSETQ.

This clone has a handful of counts. The chain combines TRBV4-2 with TRBJ1-2; D gene unclear. CDR3 length equals 16 residues. Germline V lookup: CDR1 LGHNA, CDR2 YNFKEQ. V was cut by 0 bases and J by 5 bases, with 16 bases left in between. The CDR3 DNA follows: TGTGCCAGCAGCCAAGAGGGGAGTGGCCCGAGGTATGGCTACACCTTC. It specifies CASSQEGSGPRYGYTF.

This clone was found a few times. The chain links TRBV19 to TRBJ1-1; D unresolved. CDR3 length: 12 amino acids. Looked up from germline, CDR1 is LNHDA and CDR2 is SQIVND (reference sequence). The V end lost 8 bases, the J end lost 3 bases, and 10 bases lay between the germline ends. The CDR3 sequence is CASGLEDTEAFF. The CDR3 DNA reads TGTGCCAGTGGACTTGAGGACACTGAAGCTTTCTTT.

The count of this clone is one. The genes are TRBV29-1 and TRBJ2-3, with D unclear. The CDR3 spans 13 residues. Germline CDR1 SQVTM, CDR2 ANQGSEA. The V end was cut by 4 bases, the J end by 2 bases, with 10 bases between. CDR3 residues: CSVAFLYTDTQYF. As DNA, the CDR3 is TGCAGCGTTGCCTTTTTGTACACAGATACGCAGTATTTT.

The rearrangement links TRBV12-3 or TRBV12-4 to TRBJ2-7; 10 bases are a match to TRBD2. The CDR3 runs 13 residues. V lost 6 bases to trimming and J lost 2 bases; unmatched junction nucleotides: 1. Written as DNA, the CDR3 is TGTGCCAGCAGCCTAGCGGGAGCCTACGAGCAGTACTTC. This sequence encodes CASSLAGAYEQYF.

The chain recombines TRBV6-5 with TRBJ1-1, with 7 bases lining up with TRBD1. J lost 1 base, V lost 0 bases, and 2 bases had no gene match. Germline V gives CDR1 MNHEY, CDR2 SVGAGI. The CDR3 contains 15 residues. CDR3 nucleotide sequence: TGTGCCAGCAGTTACTCAAGGACAGGGAACACTGAAGCTTTCTTT. Protein: CASSYSRTGNTEAFF.